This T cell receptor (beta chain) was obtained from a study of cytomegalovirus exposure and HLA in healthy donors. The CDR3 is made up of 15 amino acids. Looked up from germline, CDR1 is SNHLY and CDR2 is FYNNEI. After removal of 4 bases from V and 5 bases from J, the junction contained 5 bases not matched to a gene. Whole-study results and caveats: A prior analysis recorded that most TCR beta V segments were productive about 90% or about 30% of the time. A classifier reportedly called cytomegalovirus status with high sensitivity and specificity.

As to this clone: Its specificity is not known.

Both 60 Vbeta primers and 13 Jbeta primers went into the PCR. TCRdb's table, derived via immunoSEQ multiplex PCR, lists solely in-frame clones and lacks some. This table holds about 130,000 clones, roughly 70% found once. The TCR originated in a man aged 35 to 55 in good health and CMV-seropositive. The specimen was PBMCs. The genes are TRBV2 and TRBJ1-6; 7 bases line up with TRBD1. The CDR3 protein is CASSVAGGDNSPLHF. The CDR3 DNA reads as TGTGCCAGCAGTGTTGCAGGGGGAGATAATTCACCCCTCCACTTT.